The clone carrying this TCR beta chain showed up just a few times. Antigen: not known. The data stem from a study of T-cell memory formation after mild COVID-19. Study-wide results and caveats: Clones shrinking from day 15 to 85 showed even CD4/CD8 mixes; later expanders tilted CD4+.

Germline CDR1 SGHVS, CDR2 FNYEAQ. CDR3 length: 14 residues. V lost 1 base, J lost 5 bases, and 9 bases lay in between. Each CDR3 protein is one row after TCRdb ran MiXCR on the 5' RACE reads. The sample yields 550,000 to 700,000 distinct CDR3 sequences, 15% to 20% seen once. Input material: PBMCs or a T cell subset sorted from them (not recorded which). The clonotype was recovered from an adult woman who had mild COVID-19 (a few samples of this study predate the infection). Cell type and time point are not known. The V gene is TRBV7-6, the J gene TRBJ2-1, with TRBD1 as a possible D gene (6 bases). CDR3 DNA: TGTGCCAGCAGCTTAGAGGCAGGGGACAATGAGCAGTTCTTC. This sequence encodes CASSLEAGDNEQFF. The full variable domain, with the rest looked up from reference TRBV7-6 and TRBJ2-1, is GAGVSQSPRYKVTKRGQDVALRCDPISGHVSLYWYRQALGQGPEFLTYFNYEAQQDKSGLPNDRFSAERPEGSISTLTIQRTEQRDSAMYRCASSLEAGDNEQFFGPGTRLTVL.